A selection of T cell receptor beta chains follows, all from one sample in a study of blood T cell repertoires in COVID-19. The assay was immunoSEQ multiplex PCR, and TCRdb's table has in-frame clones only and misses some. The sample includes tens of thousands of clones, 91% of them seen just once. The sequenced sample consisted of peripheral blood. Source of these receptors: a man aged 40-50 years with COVID-19, enrolled during active disease. Each CDR3 is given with its conserved first and last residue. The D gene is left open where the match is weak. Only part of the rows carry a size: once, few, many, or a class if the clone is expanded.

abundance	j_gene	v_gene	d_gene	CDR3aa	CDR3nt
-	TRBJ2-2	TRBV7-9	-	CASSFQGGELFF	TGTGCCAGCAGCTTCCAGGGAGGGGAGCTGTTTTTT
-	TRBJ2-7	TRBV30	TRBD1	CAYQGAYEQYF	TGTGCCTACCAGGGGGCGTACGAGCAGTACTTC
-	TRBJ2-1	TRBV27	TRBD2	CASSLRTSGGLPANEQFF	TGTGCCAGCAGTTTACGGACTAGCGGGGGGTTGCCCGCGAATGAGCAGTTCTTC
-	TRBJ2-7	TRBV10-3	TRBD2	CAISRIAGDEQYF	TGTGCCATCAGTCGAATAGCGGGGGACGAGCAGTACTTC
-	TRBJ2-3	TRBV27	TRBD2	CASSSVTSGGTDTQYF	TGTGCCAGCAGTTCCGTGACTAGCGGGGGCACAGATACGCAGTATTTT
-	TRBJ2-5	TRBV2	-	CASRLIGGVETQYF	TGTGCCAGCAGACTAATAGGGGGGGTAGAGACCCAGTACTTC
-	TRBJ2-7	TRBV29-1	-	CSVTPGVGGSYEQYF	TGCAGCGTCACGCCGGGGGTCGGGGGCTCCTACGAGCAGTACTTC
-	TRBJ2-4	TRBV24-1	-	CATSEFGRVYGIQYF	TGTGCCACCAGTGAGTTCGGCAGGGTCTATGGCATTCAGTACTTC
-	TRBJ2-1	TRBV3-1/TRBV3-2	-	CASSQEGFPNEQFF	TGTGCCAGCAGCCAAGAGGGCTTTCCCAATGAGCAGTTCTTC
-	TRBJ2-3	TRBV10-3	TRBD2	CAIRPGLAVTDTQYF	TGTGCCATCAGACCGGGACTAGCGGTTACAGATACGCAGTATTTT
-	TRBJ1-1	TRBV6-6	-	CASSGHTGDTEAFF	TGTGCCAGCAGTGGCCATACAGGTGACACTGAAGCTTTCTTT
-	TRBJ2-1	TRBV11-3	-	CASSLERSNNEQFF	TGTGCCAGCAGCTTAGAGAGGTCCAACAATGAGCAGTTCTTC
-	TRBJ2-2	TRBV30	TRBD1	CAWSEGALGTGELFF	TGTGCCTGGAGTGAGGGGGCGCTGGGCACCGGGGAGCTGTTTTTT
-	TRBJ2-5	TRBV7-3	TRBD2	CASSSTGTSGETQYF	TGTGCCAGCAGCTCAACCGGGACTAGCGGAGAGACCCAGTACTTC
-	TRBJ1-2	TRBV5-4	-	CASSSAGYGYTF	TGTGCCAGCAGCTCGGCAGGCTATGGCTACACCTTC
once	TRBJ2-3	TRBV5-1	TRBD2	CASSLASSGGSTDTQYF	TGCGCCAGCAGCTTGGCCTCTAGCGGGGGGAGCACAGATACGCAGTATTTT
-	TRBJ2-1	TRBV2	TRBD1	CASIGGQGDNEQFF	TGTGCCAGCATCGGCGGACAGGGAGACAATGAGCAGTTCTTC
-	TRBJ2-5	TRBV15	-	CATSRDLTTQETQYF	TGTGCCACCAGCAGAGATTTGACAACCCAAGAGACCCAGTACTTC
once	TRBJ1-2	TRBV28	TRBD1	CASGQGGSNYGYTF	TGTGCCTCGGGACAGGGGGGATCTAACTATGGCTACACCTTC
-	TRBJ2-6	TRBV10-3	-	CAISESTRGGAGANVLTF	TGTGCCATCAGTGAGTCGACTCGGGGCGGGGCCGGGGCCAACGTCCTGACTTTC
-	TRBJ2-7	TRBV30	-	CAWDSGAAYEQYF	TGTGCCTGGGACTCAGGGGCAGCCTACGAGCAGTACTTC
few	TRBJ2-3	TRBV5-1	-	CASSLDRPTDTQYF	TGCGCCAGCAGCTTGGACAGGCCCACAGATACGCAGTATTTT
-	TRBJ1-3	TRBV25-1	-	CARDKEGNTIYF	TGTGCCAGGGATAAGGAGGGAAACACCATATATTTT
-	TRBJ2-3	TRBV6-6	-	CASLRGASTDTQYF	TGTGCCAGCTTGCGGGGAGCCAGCACAGATACGCAGTATTTT
-	TRBJ2-3	TRBV11-2	TRBD2	CASSVTSGGVADTQYF	TGTGCCAGCAGCGTGACTAGCGGGGGGGTAGCGGATACGCAGTATTTT
-	TRBJ2-2	TRBV30	-	CAWSDHPDRSGELFF	TGTGCCTGGAGTGACCACCCCGACAGGTCTGGGGAGCTGTTTTTT
-	TRBJ1-1	TRBV6-5	-	CASSPDWSGTEAFF	TGTGCCAGCAGTCCCGACTGGAGTGGCACTGAAGCTTTCTTT
once	TRBJ2-7	TRBV6-5	-	CASSYDRPAYEQYF	TGTGCCAGCAGTTATGACAGGCCGGCCTACGAGCAGTACTTC
-	TRBJ2-5	TRBV5-1	TRBD2	CASTKEGWRAGDETQYF	TGCGCCAGCACCAAGGAAGGGTGGCGAGCGGGGGATGAGACCCAGTACTTC
-	TRBJ1-4	TRBV6-1	-	CASSEGTAGEREKLFF	TGTGCCAGCAGTGAAGGAACCGCCGGGGAGAGAGAAAAACTGTTTTTT
-	TRBJ2-2	TRBV20-1	-	CSASGQFNTGELFF	TGCAGTGCTAGTGGACAGTTTAACACCGGGGAGCTGTTTTTT
-	TRBJ1-1	TRBV2	TRBD1	CASRQGADSGTEAFF	TGTGCCAGCCGACAGGGGGCCGATTCGGGCACTGAAGCTTTCTTT
-	TRBJ1-2	TRBV5-1	-	CASKQGTNYGYTF	TGCGCCAGCAAGCAGGGCACTAACTATGGCTACACCTTC
few	TRBJ2-4	TRBV19	TRBD1	CASGTEISAKNIQYF	TGTGCCAGCGGGACAGAGATTTCGGCCAAAAACATTCAGTACTTC
once	TRBJ1-1	TRBV5-1	-	CASSSDARGNTEAFF	TGCGCCAGCAGCTCGGATGCCAGGGGCAACACTGAAGCTTTCTTT
-	TRBJ2-5	TRBV5-1	-	CASSLAVNRETQYF	TGCGCCAGCAGCTTGGCGGTGAATAGAGAGACCCAGTACTTC
few	TRBJ2-2	TRBV7-9	TRBD2	CASSPPSGRNTGELFF	TGTGCCAGCAGCCCTCCTAGCGGGAGGAACACCGGGGAGCTGTTTTTT
-	TRBJ1-3	TRBV27	-	CASSSGYSGNTIYF	TGTGCCAGCAGTTCCGGTTACTCTGGAAACACCATATATTTT
-	TRBJ2-5	TRBV3-1/TRBV3-2	-	CASVAGLETQYF	TGTGCCAGTGTAGCAGGGTTGGAGACCCAGTACTTC
once	TRBJ2-2	TRBV6-1	TRBD1	CASSGGSDGELFF	TGTGCCAGCTCAGGGGGCTCTGACGGGGAGCTGTTTTTT
-	TRBJ1-2	TRBV7-9	TRBD1	CASSSQGAAGYTF	TGTGCCAGCAGCTCCCAGGGGGCGGCTGGCTACACCTTC